This passage covers 8 T cell receptor beta chains from one sample sequenced in a study of response to subunit inactivated influenza vaccine listed by TCRdb under 2018. The protocol used for the library was RT-PCR. The data were produced on an Illumina HiSeq 2500. Through fastp at Q25 and MiXCR, TCRdb rebuilt clones from the public reads, retaining in-frame beta chains. Rows are unified per CDR3 protein, each entry keeping the most common DNA and genes. This sample has roughly 630,000 distinct CDR3 sequences in its table, and 13% to 15% of those were observed once. Roughly 7.6% of the sample goes to the ten largest clones. Sequenced here: PBMCs from blood, sampled less than 15 days before vaccination. These receptors were taken from a man in his forties or fifties who received an inactivated influenza vaccine. Donor details come from another sample of the same person, matched by shared clones.

For this clonotype: The junction and the germline gene differ at one end; a read error may be behind it. The gene calls are TRBV20-1 and TRBJ1-2; D is perhaps TRBD1 (5 bases). This CDR3 region has 16 residues. Germline-derived CDR1 and CDR2 are DFQATT and SNEGSKA (reference sequence). The CDR3 loop reads CSARDRTASGGIGYTF. In DNA form, the CDR3 reads TGCAGTGCTAGAGACCGGACCGCTTCGGGGGGAATAGGCTACACTTTC.

This clonotype was seen ten or more times. V is TRBV6-2 or TRBV6-3 and J is TRBJ2-3; TRBD2 is a possible D gene (6 bases). The CDR3 runs to 14 residues. Germline V CDR1 and CDR2: MNHEY, SVGEGT. V was clipped by 6 bases and J by 3 bases, with 13 bases between them. CDR3 residues: CASSPGLGTDTQYF. CDR3 DNA sequence: TGTGCCAGCAGCCCGGGACTCGGGACAGATACGCAGTATTTT.

This clonotype occurred a few times. J is TRBJ2-1 and V is TRBV9; tentatively, D is TRBD1 (6 bases). Trimming shortened V by 0 bases and J by 6 bases, and 19 bases separated the two germline ends. The germline gives CDR1 SGDLS, CDR2 YYNGEE. The CDR3 is 17 residues long. The CDR3 coding sequence is TGTGCCAGCAGCGTAGGTTTGGGGGCAACGTATGGCAATGAGCAGTTCTTC. Encoded protein: CASSVGLGATYGNEQFF. Together with reference TRBV9 and TRBJ2-1, the CDR3 gives the full variable domain: DSGVTQTPKHLITATGQRVTLRCSPRSGDLSVYWYQQSLDQGLQFLIQYYNGEERAKGNILERFSAQQFPDLHSELNLSSLELGDSALYFCASSVGLGATYGNEQFFGPGTRLTVL.

This clonotype occurred many times. The chain recombines TRBV7-9 with TRBJ1-1, with TRBD1 matching over 9 bases. The CDR3 has 13 residues. Per the germline V gene, CDR1 is SEHNR and CDR2 is FQNEAQ (reference sequence). V lost 11 bases to trimming and J lost 2 bases; unmatched junction nucleotides: 6. CDR3 region: CAGLTGGNTEAFF. CDR3 coding DNA: TGTGCCGGATTAACAGGGGGCAACACTGAAGCTTTCTTT. Full variable domain (outside the CDR3, taken from reference TRBV7-9 and TRBJ1-1): DTGVSQNPRHKITKRGQNVTFRCDPISEHNRLYWYRQTLGQGPEFLTYFQNEAQLEKSRLLSDRFSAERPKGSFSTLEIQRTEQGDSAMYLCAGLTGGNTEAFFGQGTRLTVV.

J is TRBJ1-1 and V is TRBV25-1; tentatively, D is TRBD1 (5 bases). The V gene's germline CDR1 is MGHDK and CDR2 SYGVNS. The V end lost 1 base, the J end lost 5 bases, and 14 bases lay between the germline ends. This CDR3 has 15 residues. CDR3 loop: CASSESRGTGTEAFF. The CDR3 DNA follows: TGTGCCAGCAGTGAATCGCGGGGGACGGGGACTGAAGCTTTCTTT.

This clonotype appeared a few times. The chain combines TRBV28 with TRBJ2-1; TRBD2 aligns across 10 bases. Germline CDR1 reads MDHEN; CDR2 reads SYDVKM. CDR3 length equals 14 residues. V was clipped by 9 bases and J by 2 bases; unmatched bases: 4. CDR3 residues: CASWTSGTYNEQFF. As DNA, the CDR3 is TGTGCCAGTTGGACTAGCGGCACCTACAATGAGCAGTTCTTC. Using reference TRBV28 and TRBJ2-1 for the parts outside the CDR3, the full variable domain is DVKVTQSSRYLVKRTGEKVFLECVQDMDHENMFWYRQDPGLGLRLIYFSYDVKMKEKGDIPEGYSVSREKKERFSLILESASTNQTSMYLCASWTSGTYNEQFFGPGTRLTVL.

This clonotype was seen a few times. The V call is TRBV10-3, the J call TRBJ2-3; 11 nucleotides agree with TRBD2. CDR1 ENHRY and CDR2 SYGVKD come from the germline V gene. V dropped 6 bases and J dropped 4; count of bases not matched to a gene: 6. The CDR3 runs to 15 residues. CDR3 sequence: CAISPASGRSDTQYF. The CDR3 region has the DNA TGTGCCATCAGCCCGGCTAGCGGGAGGTCAGATACGCAGTATTTT.

J is TRBJ2-5 and V is TRBV5-1; D may correspond to TRBD1 or TRBD2 (5 bases each). The germline CDR1 and CDR2 sequences are SGHRS and YFSETQ. The V and J ends lost 3 bases and 5 bases respectively, with 20 bases between them. This CDR3 spans 16 amino acids. CDR3 DNA sequence: TGCGCCAGCAGCTCACAAGTCGGGACGGCGCGGGAGACCCAGTACTTC. It encodes CASSSQVGTARETQYF.